These T cell receptor beta chains were read from a single sample in a study of blood T cell repertoires in COVID-19. The assay was immunoSEQ multiplex PCR, and TCRdb's table has in-frame clones only and misses some. The repertoire consists of about 520,000 clones, with 75% to 90% occurring once and the leading ten covering about 3%. Sequencing input: peripheral blood. The receptors were sampled from a human donor in a cohort sampled during active COVID-19. The CDR3 runs from the conserved cysteine through the conserved F or W. Each record gives: clone size, J gene, V gene, D gene, CDR3 DNA, CDR3 protein. The D gene is left open where the match is weak. Rows give clone size only sometimes, using once, few, many, or a class for an expanded clone.

clone_size: NA; j_call: TRBJ2-7; v_call: TRBV7-9; d_call: NA; cdr3_nt: TGTGCCAGCAGCTTAACCGCGAATACCTACGAGCAGTACTTC; cdr3_aa: CASSLTANTYEQYF
clone_size: NA; j_call: TRBJ2-3; v_call: TRBV12-3/TRBV12-4; d_call: NA; cdr3_nt: TGTGCCAGCAGTTTGGACAGAGATACGCAGTATTTT; cdr3_aa: CASSLDRDTQYF
clone_size: NA; j_call: TRBJ1-3; v_call: TRBV30; d_call: TRBD1; cdr3_nt: TGTGCCTGGAGTCGGACAGGGACTGGAAACACCATATATTTT; cdr3_aa: CAWSRTGTGNTIYF
clone_size: NA; j_call: TRBJ1-5; v_call: TRBV7-2; d_call: TRBD1; cdr3_nt: TGTGCCAGCAGCTCGCGACAGGGGGATCAGCCCCAGCATTTT; cdr3_aa: CASSSRQGDQPQHF
clone_size: NA; j_call: TRBJ1-1; v_call: TRBV6-5; d_call: NA; cdr3_nt: TGTGCCAGCAGAGGACAAGAAGTTGAAGCTTTCTTT; cdr3_aa: CASRGQEVEAFF
clone_size: NA; j_call: TRBJ2-3; v_call: TRBV7-2; d_call: NA; cdr3_nt: TGTGCCAGCAGCCCGTTTCAGGTCACAGATACGCAGTATTTT; cdr3_aa: CASSPFQVTDTQYF
clone_size: once; j_call: TRBJ1-1; v_call: TRBV5-1; d_call: NA; cdr3_nt: TGCGCCAGCAGCTTGTCAGGGCGGCTGAACACTGAAGCTTTCTTT; cdr3_aa: CASSLSGRLNTEAFF
clone_size: NA; j_call: TRBJ1-2; v_call: TRBV2; d_call: TRBD1; cdr3_nt: TGTGCCAGCGGGGGACAGGGCAATTATGGCTACACCTTC; cdr3_aa: CASGGQGNYGYTF
clone_size: NA; j_call: TRBJ1-6; v_call: TRBV30; d_call: NA; cdr3_nt: TGTGCCTGGAGTGTACAGTCCAATTCACCCCTCCACTTT; cdr3_aa: CAWSVQSNSPLHF
clone_size: NA; j_call: TRBJ2-3; v_call: TRBV19; d_call: NA; cdr3_nt: TGTGCCAGTAGCTTCCAGGGTCCTAGCACAGATACGCAGTATTTT; cdr3_aa: CASSFQGPSTDTQYF
clone_size: NA; j_call: TRBJ2-2; v_call: TRBV6-5; d_call: TRBD2; cdr3_nt: TGTGCCAGCAGATTTCGGAGCGGGAGCACCGGGGAGCTGTTTTTT; cdr3_aa: CASRFRSGSTGELFF
clone_size: NA; j_call: TRBJ2-1; v_call: TRBV3-1/TRBV3-2; d_call: NA; cdr3_nt: TGTGCCAGCAGCCTCTTCTTCGGGGGAAGCTCCTACAATGAGCAGTTCTTC; cdr3_aa: CASSLFFGGSSYNEQFF
clone_size: NA; j_call: TRBJ2-5; v_call: TRBV7-9; d_call: NA; cdr3_nt: TGTGCCAGCAGCTTTTCGTCACGGTCAGAGACCCAGTACTTC; cdr3_aa: CASSFSSRSETQYF
clone_size: NA; j_call: TRBJ1-2; v_call: TRBV5-6; d_call: NA; cdr3_nt: TGTGCCAGCAGCTTGGTGGACTGGACAGTTAACTATGGCTACACCTTC; cdr3_aa: CASSLVDWTVNYGYTF
clone_size: NA; j_call: TRBJ2-1; v_call: TRBV7-2; d_call: NA; cdr3_nt: TGTGCCAGCAGCTTAACCCTACCAGCGAAGCAGTTCTTC; cdr3_aa: CASSLTLPAKQFF
clone_size: few; j_call: TRBJ2-2; v_call: TRBV9; d_call: NA; cdr3_nt: TGTGCCAGCAGCACGACCCCTAGGTGGTCCGGGGAGCTGTTTTTT; cdr3_aa: CASSTTPRWSGELFF
clone_size: NA; j_call: TRBJ2-3; v_call: TRBV5-4; d_call: NA; cdr3_nt: TGTGCCAGCAGCCTCGGACTAAGCACAGATACGCAGTATTTT; cdr3_aa: CASSLGLSTDTQYF
clone_size: NA; j_call: TRBJ1-2; v_call: TRBV5-1; d_call: NA; cdr3_nt: TGCGCCAGCAGCTTGGCCCGGGGAGGTAATGGCTACACCTTC; cdr3_aa: CASSLARGGNGYTF
clone_size: NA; j_call: TRBJ2-3; v_call: TRBV20-1; d_call: NA; cdr3_nt: TGCAGTGCTAGTACGGGTCATACCACAGATACGCAGTATTTT; cdr3_aa: CSASTGHTTDTQYF
clone_size: NA; j_call: TRBJ1-5; v_call: TRBV27; d_call: NA; cdr3_nt: TGTGCCAGCAGCCTCCCGGGGTCTCACCAGCCCCAGCATTTT; cdr3_aa: CASSLPGSHQPQHF
clone_size: once; j_call: TRBJ1-6; v_call: TRBV13; d_call: TRBD1; cdr3_nt: TGTGCCAGCAGCCCTCCGGGACAGGCGATTTCACCCCTCCACTTT; cdr3_aa: CASSPPGQAISPLHF
clone_size: NA; j_call: TRBJ1-2; v_call: TRBV14; d_call: TRBD1; cdr3_nt: TGTGCCAGCAGCCCCCCCGGACAGGGAAAAAACAATGGCTACACCTTC; cdr3_aa: CASSPPGQGKNNGYTF
clone_size: NA; j_call: TRBJ1-1; v_call: TRBV19; d_call: NA; cdr3_nt: TGTGCCAGTAGTAGGGCCTACGGACTCAACACTGAAGCTTTCTTT; cdr3_aa: CASSRAYGLNTEAFF
clone_size: NA; j_call: TRBJ1-2; v_call: TRBV2; d_call: NA; cdr3_nt: TGTGCCAGCAGTGAACTTCCGACACCCGCTAACTATGGCTACACCTTC; cdr3_aa: CASSELPTPANYGYTF
clone_size: NA; j_call: TRBJ1-5; v_call: TRBV2; d_call: NA; cdr3_nt: TGTGCCAGCAGGGCCGGGACTCTCGATCAGCCCCAGCATTTT; cdr3_aa: CASRAGTLDQPQHF
clone_size: NA; j_call: TRBJ2-7; v_call: TRBV30; d_call: TRBD2; cdr3_nt: TGTGCCTGGAGTCTCAGCGGGAGGGCCGCCGAGCAGTACTTC; cdr3_aa: CAWSLSGRAAEQYF